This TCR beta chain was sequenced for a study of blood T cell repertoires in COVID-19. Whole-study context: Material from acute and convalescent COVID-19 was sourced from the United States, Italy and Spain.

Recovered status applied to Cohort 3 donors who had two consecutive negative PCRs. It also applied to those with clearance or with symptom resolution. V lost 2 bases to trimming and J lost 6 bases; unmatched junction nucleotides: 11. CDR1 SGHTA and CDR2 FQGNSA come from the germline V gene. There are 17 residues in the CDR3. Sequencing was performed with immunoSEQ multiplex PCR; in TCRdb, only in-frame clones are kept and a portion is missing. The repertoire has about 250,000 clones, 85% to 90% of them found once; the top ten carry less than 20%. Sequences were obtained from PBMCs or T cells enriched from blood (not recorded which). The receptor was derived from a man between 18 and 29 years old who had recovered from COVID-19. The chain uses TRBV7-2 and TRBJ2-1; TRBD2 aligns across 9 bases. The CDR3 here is CASSLKSLAGRANEQFF. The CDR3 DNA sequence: TGTGCCAGCAGCTTAAAATCCCTAGCGGGAAGGGCCAATGAGCAGTTCTTC. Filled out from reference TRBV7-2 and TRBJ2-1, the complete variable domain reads GAGVSQSPSNKVTEKGKDVELRCDPISGHTALYWYRQSLGQGLEFLIYFQGNSAPDKSGLPSDRFSAERTGGSVSTLTIQRTQQEDSAVYLCASSLKSLAGRANEQFFGPGTRLTVL.